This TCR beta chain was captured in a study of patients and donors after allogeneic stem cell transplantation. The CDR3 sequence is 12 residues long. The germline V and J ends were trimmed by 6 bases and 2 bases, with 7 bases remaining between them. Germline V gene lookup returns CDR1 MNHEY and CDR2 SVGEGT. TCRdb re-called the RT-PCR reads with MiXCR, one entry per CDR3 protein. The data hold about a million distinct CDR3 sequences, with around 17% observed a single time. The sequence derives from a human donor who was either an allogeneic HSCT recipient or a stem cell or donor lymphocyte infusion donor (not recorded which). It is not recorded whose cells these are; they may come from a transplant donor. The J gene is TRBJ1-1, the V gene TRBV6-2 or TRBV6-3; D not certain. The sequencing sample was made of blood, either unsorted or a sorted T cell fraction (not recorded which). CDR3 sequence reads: CASRMGNTEAFF. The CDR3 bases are TGTGCCAGCAGGATGGGAAACACTGAAGCTTTCTTT.